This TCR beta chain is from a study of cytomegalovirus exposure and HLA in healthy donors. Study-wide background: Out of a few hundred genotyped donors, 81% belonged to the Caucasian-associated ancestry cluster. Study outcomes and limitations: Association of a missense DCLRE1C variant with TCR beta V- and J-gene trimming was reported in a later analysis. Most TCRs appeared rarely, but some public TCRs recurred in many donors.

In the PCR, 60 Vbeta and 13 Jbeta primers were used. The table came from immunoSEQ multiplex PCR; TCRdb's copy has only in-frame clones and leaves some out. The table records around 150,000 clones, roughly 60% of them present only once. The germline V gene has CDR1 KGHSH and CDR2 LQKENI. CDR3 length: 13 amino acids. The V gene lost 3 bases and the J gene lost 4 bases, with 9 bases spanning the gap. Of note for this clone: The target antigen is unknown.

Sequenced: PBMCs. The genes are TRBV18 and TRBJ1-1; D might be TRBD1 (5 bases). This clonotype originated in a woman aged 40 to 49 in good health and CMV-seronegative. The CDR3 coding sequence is TGTGCCAGCTCACCGGACAAAAGCACTGAAGCTTTCTTT. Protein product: CASSPDKSTEAFF.